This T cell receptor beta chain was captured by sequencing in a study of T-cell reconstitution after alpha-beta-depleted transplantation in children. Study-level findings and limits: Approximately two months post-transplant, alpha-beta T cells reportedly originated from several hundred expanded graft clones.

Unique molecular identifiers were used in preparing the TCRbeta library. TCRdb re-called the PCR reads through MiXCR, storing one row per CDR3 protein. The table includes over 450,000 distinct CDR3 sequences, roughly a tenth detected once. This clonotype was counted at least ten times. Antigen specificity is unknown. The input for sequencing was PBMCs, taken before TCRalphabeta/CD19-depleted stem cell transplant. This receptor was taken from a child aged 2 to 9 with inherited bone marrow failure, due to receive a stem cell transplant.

This chain's CDR3 is CASTEGDPGELFF. Written as DNA, the CDR3 is TGTGCCAGCACCGAGGGGGACCCCGGGGAGCTGTTTTTT. The V and J genes are TRBV6-1 and TRBJ2-2; TRBD1 might be the D (6 bases). This CDR3 has 13 amino acids. The germline gives CDR1 MNHNS, CDR2 SASEGT. Deletions cut 7 bases from V and 6 bases from J, with 12 bases between.